The clone carrying this T cell receptor (beta chain) was recorded a few times. The target antigen is unknown. The sample belongs to a study of cytomegalovirus exposure and HLA in healthy donors. Study-wide findings and caveats: For most TCR sequences rarity was the rule, although some public TCRs occurred in many donors.

PCR used 60 Vbeta primers and 13 Jbeta primers. Some clones are missing from TCRdb's copy, which holds only in-frame ones; the method was immunoSEQ multiplex PCR. The sample yields 40,000 to 45,000 clones, 45% to 60% seen once. Healthy bone marrow donors supplied every sample. This receptor was taken from a man aged 55 to 70 in good health and CMV-seronegative. Material for sequencing was PBMCs.

The CDR3 region is CASSLDRGSDGYTF. The CDR3 coding sequence is TGTGCCAGCAGCCTGGACAGGGGGTCAGATGGCTACACCTTC. The rearrangement uses TRBV9 and TRBJ1-2; 10 bases line up with TRBD1. The V and J ends lost 4 bases and 6 bases, in that order; junction bases with no gene match: 6. The CDR3 covers 14 residues. Per the germline V gene, CDR1 is SGDLS and CDR2 is YYNGEE.